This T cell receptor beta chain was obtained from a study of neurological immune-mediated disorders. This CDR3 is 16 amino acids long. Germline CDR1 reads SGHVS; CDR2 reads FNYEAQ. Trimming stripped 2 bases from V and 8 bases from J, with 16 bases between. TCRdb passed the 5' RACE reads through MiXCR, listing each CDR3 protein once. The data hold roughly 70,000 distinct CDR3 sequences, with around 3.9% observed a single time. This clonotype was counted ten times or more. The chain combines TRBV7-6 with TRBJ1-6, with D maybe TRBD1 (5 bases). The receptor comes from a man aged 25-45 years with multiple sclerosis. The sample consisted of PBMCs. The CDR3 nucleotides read TGTGCCAGCAGCTTATATCAGGGCCCTGGCGATTCACCCCTCCACTTT. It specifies CASSLYQGPGDSPLHF.